A single sample gave rise to the 15 T cell receptor beta chains below, sequenced in a study of blood T cell repertoires in COVID-19. The protocol was immunoSEQ multiplex PCR, while the TCRdb copy is restricted to in-frame clones and leaves out a portion. The repertoire holds hundreds of thousands of clones, approximately 85% seen once, with about 1% in the top ten. What was sequenced was PBMCs or T cells enriched from blood (not recorded which). The receptors here all came from a woman aged 30 to 39 who had recovered from COVID-19.

V and J are TRBV19 and TRBJ2-1; D gene ambiguous. The CDR3 sequence is 14 residues long. CDR1 is LNHDA and CDR2 is SQIVND in the germline V gene (reference sequence). Trimming removed 0 bases at V and 4 bases at J, with 7 bases between. CDR3 DNA: TGTGCCAGTAGTATAGACTTCTTATACAATGAGCAGTTCTTC. Translating gives CASSIDFLYNEQFF.

The chain is built from TRBV21-1 and TRBJ2-7; the table's D call of TRBD2 was not tested on the DNA. TRBV21-1 is a pseudogene locus. The CDR3 totals 13 residues. This CDR3 reads CASSPEGGDEQYF. The CDR3 DNA reads as TGTGCCAGCAGCCCCGAGGGAGGGGACGAGCAGTACTTC.

The J gene is TRBJ1-6, the V gene TRBV11-3, with D perhaps matching TRBD1 (6 bases). CDR3 size: 16 residues. Trimming cost V 5 bases and J 9 bases, with 20 bases left between them. CDR1 SGHNT and CDR2 YENEEA come from the germline V gene. DNA of the CDR3: TGTGCCAGCAGCCGATCGCAGACAGGCGGTTCTTCACCCCTCCACTTT. As protein: CASSRSQTGGSSPLHF.

In its sample, this clone was seen a few times. This chain links TRBV29-1 with TRBJ1-1; D not resolved. V gave up 0 bases and J gave up 0 bases, with 11 bases separating them. Germline loops: CDR1 SQVTM, CDR2 ANQGSEA. The CDR3 loop spans 15 amino acids. CDR3 loop: CSVEEKYTLNTEAFF. In nucleotides, the CDR3 is TGCAGCGTTGAAGAAAAGTACACCCTGAACACTGAAGCTTTCTTT.

The chain employs TRBV5-4 and TRBJ2-7; 7 nucleotides align to TRBD2. CDR1 and CDR2 (germline): SGHNT, YYREEE (reference sequence). The CDR3 spans 12 residues. V was pared by 0 bases and J by 6 bases, with 0 bases of the junction left unmatched. The CDR3, as DNA: TGTGCCAGCAGCTTGGCGGGGGGCGAGCAGTACTTC. The encoded protein is CASSLAGGEQYF.

This chain uses TRBV7-9 with TRBJ1-6; maybe TRBD1 (5 bases). V dropped 4 bases and J dropped 8 bases, with 15 bases sitting between them. CDR3 size: 15 residues. The germline V gene encodes CDR1 SEHNR and CDR2 FQNEAQ (reference sequence). CDR3 in DNA: TGTGCCAGCAGCTCCTCCCCCGGGGGAGATTCACCCCTCCACTTT. Protein: CASSSSPGGDSPLHF. The full variable domain, its missing parts supplied by reference TRBV7-9 and TRBJ1-6, is DTGVSQNPRHKITKRGQNVTFRCDPISEHNRLYWYRQTLGQGPEFLTYFQNEAQLEKSRLLSDRFSAERPKGSFSTLEIQRTEQGDSAMYLCASSSSPGGDSPLHFGNGTRLTVT.

The CDR3 reads CASSLLPGQNYEQYF. The DNA for the CDR3 is TGTGCCAGCAGTTTATTACCTGGGCAGAACTACGAGCAGTACTTC. The chain carries TRBV28 and TRBJ2-7, with unresolved D. There are 15 residues in the CDR3. V was shortened by 1 base and J by 3 bases, with 13 bases between the two germline ends. Germline V gene data show CDR1 as MDHEN and CDR2 as SYDVKM.

This chain links TRBV19 with TRBJ1-5, with D possibly matching TRBD1 (5 bases). V lost 8 bases, J lost 0 bases, and 8 bases lay in between. Germline lookup yields CDR1 LNHDA and CDR2 SQIVND (reference sequence). This CDR3 region has 13 residues. CDR3 loop: CASGGVSNQPQHF. The CDR3 nucleotides read TGTGCCAGTGGAGGGGTTAGCAATCAGCCCCAGCATTTT. Filled out from reference TRBV19 and TRBJ1-5, the complete variable domain reads DGGITQSPKYLFRKEGQNVTLSCEQNLNHDAMYWYRQDPGQGLRLIYYSQIVNDFQKGDIAEGYSVSREKKESFPLTVTSAQKNPTAFYLCASGGVSNQPQHFGDGTRLSIL.

This clone came up once. The gene calls are TRBV3-1 (or the pseudogene TRBV3-2) and TRBJ2-4; 15 bases are shared with TRBD2. Germline loops: CDR1 LGHDT, CDR2 YNNKEL (reference sequence). The junction had 5 bases not matched to a gene; V was cut back by 6 bases and J by 8 bases. This CDR3 is 15 amino acids long. CDR3 loop: CASRRGLAGGDIQYF. CDR3 bases: TGTGCCAGCAGACGCGGACTAGCGGGGGGGGACATTCAGTACTTC.

The gene calls are TRBV5-6 and TRBJ2-7, with D tentatively TRBD1 (5 bases). V gave up 4 bases and J gave up 3 bases, with 17 bases separating them. The germline V gene has CDR1 SGHDT and CDR2 YYEEEE. This CDR3 comprises 15 residues. CDR3 sequence: CASSQWGQGYYEQYF. CDR3 bases: TGTGCCAGCAGCCAATGGGGCCAGGGATACTACGAGCAGTACTTC.

The chain carries TRBV6-5 and TRBJ2-7, with 11 bases that match TRBD2. The V and J ends lost 2 bases and 6 bases, in that order; junction bases with no gene match: 3. The V gene's germline CDR1 is MNHEY and CDR2 SVGAGI. The CDR3 contains 14 residues. In DNA, the CDR3 is TGTGCCAGCAGTTACGTCCTAGCGGGGGGCGAGCAGTACTTC. This gives the protein CASSYVLAGGEQYF.

The chain joins TRBV7-8 to TRBJ2-3; D unresolved. The CDR3 is 15 amino acids. The germline CDR1 and CDR2 sequences are SGHVS and FQNEAQ. V gave up 1 base and J gave up 0 bases, with 8 bases separating them. CDR3 loop: CASSLDSPSTDTQYF. Here the CDR3 DNA reads TGTGCCAGCAGCTTAGACTCTCCTAGCACAGATACGCAGTATTTT.

V usage is TRBV5-1 and J usage is TRBJ2-7; 11 nucleotides line up with TRBD2. The CDR3 spans 15 residues. The V gene's germline CDR1 is SGHRS and CDR2 YFSETQ. V lost 5 bases to trimming and J lost 0 bases; unmatched junction nucleotides: 4. The CDR3 nucleotides are TGCGCCAGCAGGGACGGGACTAGCGGCTCCTACGAGCAGTACTTC. This gives the protein CASRDGTSGSYEQYF.

The V call is TRBV10-3, the J call TRBJ1-2; D unresolved. The CDR3 is made up of 15 amino acids. The V end was cut by 1 base, the J end by 5 bases, with 14 bases between. CDR1 and CDR2 (germline): ENHRY, SYGVKD. The CDR3 DNA is TGTGCCATCAGTGAGTTGCCGGACTACTCATATGGCTACACCTTC. Translating gives CAISELPDYSYGYTF.

The rearrangement uses TRBV7-9 and TRBJ2-5, with 7 bases identical to TRBD1. Germline V CDR1 and CDR2: SEHNR, FQNEAQ (reference sequence). V trimming: 5 bases; J trimming: 5 bases; junction bases outside the gene matches: 14. The CDR3 consists of 16 residues. In nucleotides, the CDR3 is TGTGCCAGCAGCGGACGGGACAGCCCTTATGGGGAGACCCAGTACTTC. It encodes CASSGRDSPYGETQYF.